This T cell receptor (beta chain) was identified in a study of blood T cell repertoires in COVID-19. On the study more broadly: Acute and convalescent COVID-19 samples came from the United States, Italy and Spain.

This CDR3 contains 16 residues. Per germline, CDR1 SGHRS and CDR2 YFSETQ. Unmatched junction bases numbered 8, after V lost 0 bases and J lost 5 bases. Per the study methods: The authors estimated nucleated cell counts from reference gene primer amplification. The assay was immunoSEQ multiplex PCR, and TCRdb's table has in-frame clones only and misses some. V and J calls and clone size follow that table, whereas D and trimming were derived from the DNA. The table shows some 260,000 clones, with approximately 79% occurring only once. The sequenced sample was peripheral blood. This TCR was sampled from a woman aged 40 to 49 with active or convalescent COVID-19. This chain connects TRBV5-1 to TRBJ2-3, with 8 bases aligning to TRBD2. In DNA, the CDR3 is TGCGCCAGCAGCTTGGGATCTGCGGGGGGAGTAGATACGCAGTATTTT. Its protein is CASSLGSAGGVDTQYF.